The clone carrying this T cell receptor (beta chain) was counted between two and nine times. The data originate from a study of T-cell reconstitution after alpha-beta-depleted transplantation in children. Using unique molecular identifiers, the investigators prepared the TCRbeta library. In TCRdb, the PCR reads were re-called with MiXCR into one record per CDR3 protein. The sample has 380,000 or so distinct CDR3 sequences, about an eighth seen once. CDR3 length: 18 residues. CDR1 is SGDLS and CDR2 is YYNGEE in the germline V gene. Trimming took 0 bases from V and 2 from J; bases not matched to a gene: 9.

This TCR derives from a human donor who donated a stem cell graft to a child with Fanconi anemia. This sequence joins TRBV9 and TRBJ2-1, with TRBD2 matching 9 bases. The sample consisted of PBMCs, taken from the stem cell graft. CDR3 DNA sequence: TGTGCCAGCAGCGTAGCTACGTCGGCTAGCGGGGCCTACAATGAGCAGTTCTTC. Translated, it gives CASSVATSASGAYNEQFF. The whole variable domain, filled in from reference TRBV9 and TRBJ2-1, reads DSGVTQTPKHLITATGQRVTLRCSPRSGDLSVYWYQQSLDQGLQFLIQYYNGEERAKGNILERFSAQQFPDLHSELNLSSLELGDSALYFCASSVATSASGAYNEQFFGPGTRLTVL.